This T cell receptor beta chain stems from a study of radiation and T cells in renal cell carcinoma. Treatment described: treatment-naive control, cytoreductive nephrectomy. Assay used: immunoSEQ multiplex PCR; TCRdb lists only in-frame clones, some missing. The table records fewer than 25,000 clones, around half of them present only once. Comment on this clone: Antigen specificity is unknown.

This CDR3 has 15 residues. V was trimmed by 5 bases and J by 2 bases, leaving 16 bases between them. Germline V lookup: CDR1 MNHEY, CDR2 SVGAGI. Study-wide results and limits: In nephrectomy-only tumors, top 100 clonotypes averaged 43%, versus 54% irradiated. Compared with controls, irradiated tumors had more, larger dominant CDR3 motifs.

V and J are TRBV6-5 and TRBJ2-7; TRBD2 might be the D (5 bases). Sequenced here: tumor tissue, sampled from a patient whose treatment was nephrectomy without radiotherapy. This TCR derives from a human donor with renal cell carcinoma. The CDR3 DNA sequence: TGTGCCAGCAGTCGGCGACGGACTGATGCCTACGAGCAGTACTTC. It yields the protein CASSRRRTDAYEQYF.